One and the same sample provided the 6 T cell receptor beta chains below, sequenced in a study of cytomegalovirus exposure and HLA in healthy donors. Use of 60 Vbeta and 13 Jbeta primers characterized the PCR. This table comes from immunoSEQ multiplex PCR, and its TCRdb copy is limited to in-frame clones, with some not included. The sample lists about 120,000 clones, about four fifths occurring once. Input material: PBMCs. The source is a man in his late teens or twenties in good health and CMV-seronegative.

This sequence joins TRBV7-3 and TRBJ2-3; D perhaps matches TRBD2 (5 bases). This CDR3 is 14 amino acids long. Germline CDR1 and CDR2: SGHTA and FQGTGA. V dropped 2 bases and J dropped 0 bases, with 6 bases sitting between them. Here the CDR3 reads CASSLSGSTDTQYF. CDR3 in DNA: TGTGCCAGCAGCTTATCGGGGAGCACAGATACGCAGTATTTT.

The V call is TRBV18, the J call TRBJ1-6, with TRBD1 identical over 9 bases. The junction had 9 bases not matched to a gene; V was cut back by 3 bases and J by 18 bases. Germline V CDR1 and CDR2: KGHSH, LQKENI. This CDR3 has 13 amino acids. CDR3 region: CASSPGGTGKTHF. The CDR3 DNA follows: TGTGCCAGCTCACCCGGAGGGACAGGGAAAACCCACTTT.

This clone has a single count. The chain employs TRBV5-4 and TRBJ1-6, with unresolved D. V lost 3 bases and J 7 bases, leaving 11 bases between the germline ends. The CDR3 is made up of 14 amino acids. Germline V gene data show CDR1 as SGHNT and CDR2 as YYREEE (reference sequence). CDR3 sequence reads: CASSSDIRNSPLHF. The DNA of the CDR3 is TGTGCCAGCAGCTCCGACATCCGCAATTCACCCCTCCACTTT.

The CDR3 region is CASSQGGTGGKGGYTF. In DNA, the CDR3 is TGCGCCAGCAGCCAAGGAGGGACAGGTGGCAAAGGTGGCTACACCTTC. The rearrangement joins TRBV4-3 to TRBJ1-2; 8 bases agree with TRBD1. The V gene's germline CDR1 is LGHNA and CDR2 YSLEER. Losses at the gene ends were 1 base for V and 7 bases for J; bases not matched to a gene: 11. This CDR3 has 16 residues.

This clone was counted a few times. V is TRBV5-1 and J is TRBJ2-1; 13 positions agree with TRBD2. Germline V CDR1 and CDR2: SGHRS, YFSETQ. V lost 0 bases and J lost 5; bases outside the gene matches: 2. There are 16 residues in the CDR3. Here the CDR3 reads CASSLDGTSGNNEQFF. CDR3 coding DNA: TGCGCCAGCAGCTTGGACGGGACTAGCGGGAACAATGAGCAGTTCTTC.

V gene TRBV7-9 combines with J gene TRBJ2-7; 8 bases line up with TRBD1. The CDR3 runs 14 residues. V dropped 4 bases and J dropped 1; count of bases not matched to a gene: 3. Germline V gene data show CDR1 as SEHNR and CDR2 as FQNEAQ (reference sequence). The CDR3 DNA reads TGTGCCAGCAGCTCCCGGACAGGGTCCTACGAGCAGTACTTC. Translated, it gives CASSSRTGSYEQYF.